The T cell receptor (beta chain) described here comes from a study of CD8+ T cells in alopecia areata. Researchers gathered lesional scalp punch biopsies and peripheral blood from patients with alopecia areata. CD4+ and CD8+ T cells were sorted from PBMCs. The CDR3 sequence is 15 residues long. The V end was cut by 0 bases, the J end by 3 bases, with 14 bases between. The germline V gene has CDR1 SQVTM and CDR2 ANQGSEA. General study points: Greater clonality was observed in lesional scalp samples, especially alopecia totalis/universalis, versus normal scalp.

Of note for this clone: What it recognizes is unknown.

Reverse transcription of extracted RNA yielded cDNA, which provided the sequencing template. Repertoires were generated with immunoSEQ multiplex PCR, while TCRdb's copy carries only in-frame clones and drops some. This sample has more than 95,000 clones; around 48% occur once, and the top ten carry 10% to 13%. Sequenced material: NKG2D-low CD8+ T cells sorted from blood. The chain couples TRBV29-1 to TRBJ2-5; D unresolved. The receptor comes from a human donor with alopecia areata. As DNA, the CDR3 is TGCAGCGTTGAAGATCGTCAGGTGGCGGAAGAGACCCAGTACTTC. Translated, it gives CSVEDRQVAEETQYF. Combining the CDR3 with reference TRBV29-1 and TRBJ2-5 gives the whole variable domain SAVISQKPSRDICQRGTSLTIQCQVDSQVTMMFWYRQQPGQSLTLIATANQGSEATYESGFVIDKFPISRPNLTFSTLTVSNMSPEDSSIYLCSVEDRQVAEETQYFGPGTRLLVL.